Following are 17 T cell receptor beta chains from one sample sequenced in a study of blood T cells in healthy people across ages. Through a sample-barcoded 5' primer and a J-beta primer mix, a second PCR was run for roughly 7 to 11 cycles. MiXCR, run by TCRdb on the 5' RACE reads, gives a single entry per CDR3 protein. The sample holds around 1,900,000 distinct CDR3 sequences, 35% to 50% seen once. Sequencing was performed on blood. The receptors here all came from a human donor in good health.

This clonotype occurred once. V is TRBV20-1 and J is TRBJ2-4, with D unresolved. V lost 1 base and J lost 0, with 16 bases in between. Germline V gene data show CDR1 as DFQATT and CDR2 as SNEGSKA (reference sequence). The CDR3 runs to 17 residues. The CDR3 spells CSARVVGVVLAKNIQYF. In DNA form, the CDR3 reads TGCAGTGCTAGAGTTGTCGGTGTCGTACTAGCCAAAAACATTCAGTACTTC.

The gene calls are TRBV5-4 and TRBJ1-2; D unclear. Germline loops: CDR1 SGHNT, CDR2 YYREEE (reference sequence). V gave up 0 bases and J gave up 6 bases, with 15 bases separating them. The CDR3 is made up of 15 amino acids. The DNA of the CDR3 is TGTGCCAGCAGCTTGGATACACGTTCCGTAGATGGCTACACCTTC. Encoded protein: CASSLDTRSVDGYTF. Supplemented by reference TRBV5-4 and TRBJ1-2, the full variable domain reads ETGVTQSPTHLIKTRGQQVTLRCSSQSGHNTVSWYQQALGQGPQFIFQYYREEENGRGNFPPRFSGLQFPNYSSELNVNALELDDSALYLCASSLDTRSVDGYTFGSGTRLTVV.

The V gene is TRBV20-1, the J gene TRBJ1-4, with D hard to call. The V end was cut by 3 bases, the J end by 7 bases, with 12 bases between. The CDR3 runs to 13 residues. Germline loops: CDR1 DFQATT, CDR2 SNEGSKA (reference sequence). CDR3 bases: TGCAGTGCTAGTGAAAGCCCCGGTGAAAAACTGTTTTTT. Translation gives CSASESPGEKLFF.

V and J are TRBV29-1 and TRBJ2-4; D is unresolved. Germline CDR1 SQVTM, CDR2 ANQGSEA. V shed 0 bases and J shed 0 bases, with 3 bases lying between them. The CDR3 consists of 13 residues. For the CDR3, the DNA is TGCAGCGTTGAAGAGAGAGCCAAAAACATTCAGTACTTC. Encoded protein: CSVEERAKNIQYF.

The chain recombines TRBV7-6 with TRBJ2-7; unclear D gene. The J call may be in error: the DNA end matches TRBJ2-5 better. The germline gives CDR1 SGHVS, CDR2 FNYEAQ. The CDR3 loop spans 14 amino acids. CDR3 residues: CASSFTPTTETQYF. Here the CDR3 DNA reads TGTGCCAGCAGCTTTACTCCAACAACGGAGACCCAGTACTTC.

The chain employs TRBV9 and TRBJ2-4; 7 bases are shared with TRBD2. The J call may be wrong; the DNA end is better matched by TRBJ2-5. Per germline, CDR1 SGDLS and CDR2 YYNGEE. The CDR3 covers 15 residues. The CDR3 sequence: CASSVDLGGMETQYF. The CDR3 DNA follows: TGTGCCAGCAGCGTAGATCTCGGGGGGATGGAGACCCAGTACTTC.

The J gene is TRBJ2-1, the V gene TRBV12-3 or TRBV12-4; 8 bases agree with TRBD2. The CDR3 sequence is 15 residues long. V dropped 5 bases and J dropped 2; count of bases not matched to a gene: 5. The CDR3 spells CASSISGATYNEQFF. CDR3 bases: TGTGCCAGCAGTATTAGCGGGGCCACCTACAATGAGCAGTTCTTC.

A few counts support this clonotype. The chain uses TRBV7-2 and TRBJ1-6, with D perhaps TRBD1 (5 bases). The CDR3 is made up of 15 amino acids. Trimming removed 3 bases at V and 8 bases at J, with 14 bases between. Germline CDR1 is SGHTA and CDR2 is FQGNSA. CDR3: CASSFGSGRDSPLHF. The CDR3 coding sequence is TGTGCCAGCAGCTTTGGGTCAGGGAGAGATTCACCCCTCCACTTT.

This clonotype was seen a handful of times. The rearrangement joins TRBV7-2 to TRBJ1-2; no firm D call. Germline V gene sequence: CDR1 SGHTA, CDR2 FQGNSA. CDR3 size: 14 residues. V lost 1 base and J 10 bases, leaving 16 bases between the germline ends. The CDR3 nucleotides are TGTGCCAGCAGCTTAGTGGGCGGTGGCAGCGACTACACCTTC. Its translation: CASSLVGGGSDYTF.

This clonotype has a handful of counts. The rearrangement uses TRBV11-2 and TRBJ1-2; 8 bases line up with TRBD1. Trimming removed 5 bases from V and 3 bases from J; junction bases left unmatched: 11. Germline CDR1 and CDR2: SGHAT and FQNNGV. The CDR3 is made up of 16 amino acids. The CDR3 loop reads CASSLSGQGNYYGYTF. CDR3 sequence (DNA): TGTGCCAGCAGCCTAAGCGGACAGGGAAATTACTATGGCTACACCTTC. Filled out from reference TRBV11-2 and TRBJ1-2, the complete variable domain reads EAGVAQSPRYKIIEKRQSVAFWCNPISGHATLYWYQQILGQGPKLLIQFQNNGVVDDSQLPKDRFSAERLKGVDSTLKIQPAKLEDSAVYLCASSLSGQGNYYGYTFGSGTRLTVV.

The chain is built from TRBV6-2 or TRBV6-3 and TRBJ1-2, with no clear D. The CDR3 spans 16 residues. Germline CDR1 reads MNHEY; CDR2 reads SVGEGT. The germline V and J ends were trimmed by 2 bases and 7 bases, with 20 bases remaining between them. The CDR3, as DNA: TGTGCCAGCAGTTACCATCCGGGCCTGTCGACCCTTGGCTACACCTTC. It translates to CASSYHPGLSTLGYTF.

Remarks on this clonotype: One base away lies a much larger clone, so this may be a sequencing read error. The chain joins TRBV12-3 or TRBV12-4 to TRBJ1-5; D may be TRBD1 (5 bases). The CDR3 has 13 amino acids. DNA for the CDR3: TGTGCCGGCAGTTTGGGTGAGGGGCAGCCCCAGCATTTT. Amino acid sequence: CAGSLGEGQPQHF.

This clonotype was recorded many times. The V call is TRBV4-1, the J call TRBJ1-2; the match to TRBD1 covers 8 bases. Germline V lookup: CDR1 MGHRA, CDR2 YSYEKL. The CDR3 consists of 14 residues. V lost 2 bases to trimming and J lost 4 bases; unmatched junction nucleotides: 3. The CDR3 DNA is TGCGCCAGCAGCCAACCGGGGACAGGCTATGGCTACACCTTC. It is translated as CASSQPGTGYGYTF.

This clonotype was recorded at least ten times. The CDR3 protein is CASSAQGGVETQYF. The CDR3 nucleotides are TGTGCCAGCAGCGCCCAGGGGGGGGTGGAGACCCAGTACTTC. The J gene is TRBJ2-5, the V gene TRBV7-3; the D gene could be TRBD1 or TRBD2 (7 bases each). CDR3 length: 14 residues. Deletions cut 5 bases from V and 5 bases from J, with 15 bases between. CDR1 is SGHTA and CDR2 is FQGTGA in the germline V gene.

The chain combines TRBV7-9 with TRBJ1-6, with D unclear. The CDR3 is 17 residues long. CDR1 and CDR2 (germline): SEHNR, FQNEAQ (reference sequence). Deletions cut 1 base from V and 5 bases from J, with 15 bases between. The CDR3 DNA reads as TGTGCCAGCAGCTTAGGAGTGAGTCTAGAAAATAATTCACCCCTCCACTTT. Protein product: CASSLGVSLENNSPLHF.

The V call is TRBV6-2 or TRBV6-3, the J call TRBJ1-5; TRBD1 matches 10 bases. This CDR3 spans 15 amino acids. The germline CDR1 and CDR2 sequences are MNHEY and SVGEGT. Unmatched junction bases numbered 7, after V lost 6 bases and J lost 5 bases. CDR3 sequence reads: CASSPTGGLDQPQHF. The CDR3 bases are TGTGCCAGCAGCCCGACAGGGGGCCTCGATCAGCCCCAGCATTTT.

The chain combines TRBV6-6 with TRBJ1-5, with unresolved D. Germline assignment: CDR1 MNHNY and CDR2 SVGAGI (reference sequence). Between the trimmed V and J ends, which lost 2 bases and 8 bases, there was a span of 7 bases. The CDR3 consists of 12 residues. For the CDR3, the DNA is TGTGCCAGCAGTTACCCGGTCAAGCCCCAGCATTTT. Translating it yields CASSYPVKPQHF.